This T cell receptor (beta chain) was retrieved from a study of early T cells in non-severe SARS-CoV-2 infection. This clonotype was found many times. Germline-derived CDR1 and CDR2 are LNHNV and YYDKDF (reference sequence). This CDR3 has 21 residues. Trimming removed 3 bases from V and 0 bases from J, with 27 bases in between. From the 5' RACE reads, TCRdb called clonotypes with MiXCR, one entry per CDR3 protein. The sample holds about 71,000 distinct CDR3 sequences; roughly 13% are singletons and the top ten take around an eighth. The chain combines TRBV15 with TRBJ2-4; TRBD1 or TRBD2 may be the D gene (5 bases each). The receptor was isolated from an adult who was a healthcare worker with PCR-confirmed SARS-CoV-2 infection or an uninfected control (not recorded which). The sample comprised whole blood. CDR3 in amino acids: CATSSLSYDRGPILAKNIQYF. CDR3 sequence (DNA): TGTGCCACCAGCAGTCTCTCCTACGACCGGGGCCCGATTCTAGCCAAAAACATTCAGTACTTC.